These 29 T cell receptor beta chains originate from one sample sequenced in a study of shared clonotypes between healthy human individuals (dated by TCRdb to the early 2020s). Libraries were constructed by the immunoSEQ multiplex PCR assay. This is the immuneACCESS table as TCRdb keeps it, with only in-frame sequences that have V and J called. A part of the clones is gone; compared with another copy, unresolved V genes explain less than half, and the rest is unexplained. The sample contains a few million clones, approximately 95% of them found a single time. The ten largest clones add up to under 0.45% of the sample. Specimen: naive CD4+ T cells from PBMCs. The cell subset or site label, read with the paper, signifies: CD45RA+ positively selected. The source of these receptors is a man aged 18 to 35 in good health. Some clones in this sample may be carry-over from other donors' samples.

V gene TRBV7-3 combines with J gene TRBJ2-3, with a weak D call TRBD2 (6 bases). CDR3 size: 14 residues. Germline assignment: CDR1 SGHTA and CDR2 FQGTGA. Trimming left V 5 bases short and J 14 bases short, with 23 bases between. The CDR3 nucleotides read TGTGCCAGCAGCCCCGGGAGTAGGGGTGAAGCGTGGTATTTT. Protein: CASSPGSRGEAWYF.

This chain links TRBV28 with TRBJ1-1, with TRBD1 matching over 7 bases. The CDR3 runs 15 residues. Trimming at V came to 7 bases and at J to 3 bases, leaving 11 bases not matched to a gene. Germline CDR1 MDHEN, CDR2 SYDVKM. Here the CDR3 reads CASTDRVGGHTEAFF. The DNA for the CDR3 is TGTGCCAGCACAGACAGGGTTGGGGGACACACTGAAGCTTTCTTT.

This rearrangement joins TRBV18 to TRBJ1-2; D is possibly TRBD1 (6 bases). Per germline, CDR1 KGHSH and CDR2 LQKENI. This CDR3 has 14 amino acids. Trimming stripped 4 bases from V and 0 bases from J, with 9 bases between. The DNA of the CDR3 is TGTGCCAGCTCACAAGAGGGGGCTAACTATGGCTACACCTTC. Protein: CASSQEGANYGYTF. The complete variable domain, with remaining parts taken from reference TRBV18 and TRBJ1-2, reads NAGVMQNPRHLVRRRGQEARLRCSPMKGHSHVYWYRQLPEEGLKFMVYLQKENIIDESGMPKERFSAEFPKEGPSILRIQQVVRGDSAAYFCASSQEGANYGYTFGSGTRLTVV.

The chain links TRBV5-1 to TRBJ2-1; D is possibly TRBD1 (5 bases). V lost 1 base and J 7 bases, leaving 15 bases between the germline ends. This CDR3 comprises 15 residues. Germline V gene lookup returns CDR1 SGHRS and CDR2 YFSETQ. CDR3 sequence: CASSLWGAEGNEQFF. CDR3 DNA: TGCGCCAGCAGCTTGTGGGGCGCCGAAGGGAATGAGCAGTTCTTC.

This clone came up once. This sequence joins TRBV18 and TRBJ2-7, with 13 bases that match TRBD2. After removal of 3 bases from V and 0 bases from J, the junction contained 14 bases not matched to a gene. Per the germline V gene, CDR1 is KGHSH and CDR2 is LQKENI. This CDR3 has 20 residues. The CDR3 protein is CASSPLPRTSGSSLSYEQYF. CDR3 in DNA: TGTGCCAGCTCACCCCTTCCTAGGACTAGCGGGAGTTCCCTCTCCTACGAGCAGTACTTC.

V and J are TRBV5-1 and TRBJ2-1; 9 positions match TRBD2. CDR3 size: 15 residues. V shed 4 bases, J shed 5 bases, and the junction held 7 bases outside the gene matches. CDR1 is SGHRS, CDR2 YFSETQ, per germline. The CDR3 DNA is TGCGCCAGCAGCATTAGCGGGAGCCGTAACAATGAGCAGTTCTTC. This translates into CASSISGSRNNEQFF.

This clone showed up just a few times. This chain joins TRBV7-9 and TRBJ1-1; possibly TRBD1 for D (5 bases). In germline, CDR1 is SEHNR, CDR2 FQNEAQ (reference sequence). With 3 bases removed from V and 3 bases from J, the gap between germline ends came to 14 bases. The CDR3 contains 15 residues. Here the CDR3 reads CASSFLGHGDTEAFF. In DNA, the CDR3 is TGTGCCAGCAGCTTCCTTGGACACGGAGACACTGAAGCTTTCTTT. Complete variable domain (other parts from reference TRBV7-9 and TRBJ1-1): DTGVSQNPRHKITKRGQNVTFRCDPISEHNRLYWYRQTLGQGPEFLTYFQNEAQLEKSRLLSDRFSAERPKGSFSTLEIQRTEQGDSAMYLCASSFLGHGDTEAFFGQGTRLTVV.

V usage is TRBV19 and J usage is TRBJ1-5; 7 positions match TRBD1. The CDR3 length is 15 residues. CDR1 is LNHDA and CDR2 is SQIVND in the germline V gene (reference sequence). The ends lost 1 base at V and 3 bases at J; junction bases unmatched: 3. CDR3 coding DNA: TGTGCCAGTAGTATAGGGGACAGCCTCAATCAGCCCCAGCATTTT. Translated, it gives CASSIGDSLNQPQHF.

V and J are TRBV7-2 and TRBJ2-1; a possible D gene is TRBD1 (6 bases). This CDR3 is 15 amino acids long. The V gene lost 5 bases and the J gene lost 0 bases, with 11 bases spanning the gap. Germline lookup yields CDR1 SGHTA and CDR2 FQGNSA. In nucleotides, the CDR3 is TGTGCCAGCAGCCGGACAGCTAACTCCTACAATGAGCAGTTCTTC. The encoded protein is CASSRTANSYNEQFF.

Concerning this clone itself: Different DNA sequences within this sample yield the same CDR3. The J gene is TRBJ1-1, the V gene TRBV6-5; D may be TRBD1 (5 bases). Germline V gene data show CDR1 as MNHEY and CDR2 as SVGAGI. The CDR3 contains 13 residues. Trimming left V 2 bases short and J 5 bases short, with 9 bases between. CDR3 in DNA: TGTGCCAGCAGTTACGGGGGTGTTACTGAAGCTTTCTTT. Translating it yields CASSYGGVTEAFF.

As regards this clone: This CDR3 is also generated by other DNA sequences in the sample. The chain joins TRBV5-1 to TRBJ2-7, with 10 positions matching TRBD1. Looked up from germline, CDR1 is SGHRS and CDR2 is YFSETQ. J was trimmed by 4 bases and V by 2 bases; bases with no gene match: 3. The CDR3 is 14 residues long. The CDR3 region has the DNA TGCGCCAGCAGCTTAGGGACAGGGGAATACGAGCAGTACTTC. Its translation: CASSLGTGEYEQYF.

V usage is TRBV19 and J usage is TRBJ1-2; unclear D gene. This CDR3 has 17 amino acids. The V end was cut by 4 bases, the J end by 4 bases, with 22 bases between. Germline V gene lookup returns CDR1 LNHDA and CDR2 SQIVND (reference sequence). The CDR3 nucleotides read TGTGCCAGTAGTACGACCCCACAGATCAGGATCGGCTATGGCTACACCTTC. It translates to CASSTTPQIRIGYGYTF.

The chain joins TRBV18 to TRBJ1-1; D is uncertain. The CDR3 runs 16 residues. Trimming took 6 bases from V and 0 from J, leaving 17 bases between them. CDR1 and CDR2 (germline): KGHSH, LQKENI. The CDR3 is CASSPMVTGVNTEAFF. CDR3 DNA: TGTGCCAGCTCCCCCATGGTAACGGGAGTGAACACTGAAGCTTTCTTT.

This chain joins TRBV28 and TRBJ2-7; 10 bases line up with TRBD1. CDR3 length equals 14 residues. The V gene's germline CDR1 is MDHEN and CDR2 SYDVKM. V gave up 7 bases and J gave up 2 bases; unmatched junction bases: 5. This CDR3 is CASKRQGAAYEQYF. The CDR3 DNA reads as TGTGCCAGCAAAAGACAGGGGGCGGCCTACGAGCAGTACTTC.

This sequence joins TRBV5-5 and TRBJ2-5; 8 bases are a match to TRBD2. The CDR3 covers 15 residues. The germline V gene encodes CDR1 SGHKS and CDR2 YYEKEE (reference sequence). After removal of 1 base from V and 5 bases from J, the junction contained 7 bases not matched to a gene. CDR3 sequence: CASSLSGRDSETQYF. Here the CDR3 DNA reads TGTGCCAGCAGCTTGAGCGGGAGAGATTCGGAGACCCAGTACTTC.

This clone showed up just once. The chain uses TRBV7-9 and TRBJ1-1; 9 bases align to TRBD1. The CDR3 runs to 13 residues. Per germline, CDR1 SEHNR and CDR2 FQNEAQ (reference sequence). V lost 5 bases, J lost 9 bases, and 7 bases stayed unmatched. The CDR3 region is CASSAGDREKAFF. DNA for the CDR3: TGTGCCAGCAGCGCAGGGGACAGGGAAAAAGCTTTCTTT. The whole variable domain, filled in from reference TRBV7-9 and TRBJ1-1, reads DTGVSQNPRHKITKRGQNVTFRCDPISEHNRLYWYRQTLGQGPEFLTYFQNEAQLEKSRLLSDRFSAERPKGSFSTLEIQRTEQGDSAMYLCASSAGDREKAFFGQGTRLTVV.

This chain uses TRBV10-3 with TRBJ1-2; D remains unclear. The germline CDR1 and CDR2 sequences are ENHRY and SYGVKD. V was shortened by 8 bases and J by 0 bases, with 10 bases between the two germline ends. The CDR3 loop spans 13 amino acids. The CDR3 here is CAIGSTANYGYTF. The CDR3 DNA is TGTGCCATCGGAAGTACAGCTAACTATGGCTACACCTTC.

V and J are TRBV30 and TRBJ1-2; D remains ambiguous. This CDR3 is built from 14 residues. V lost 2 bases and J lost 4, with 14 bases in between. CDR1 is GTSNPN, CDR2 SVGIG, per germline (reference sequence). The CDR3 nucleotides read TGTGCCTGGAGTCGATCCAGAGGAGGCTATGGCTACACCTTC. This encodes CAWSRSRGGYGYTF.

Turning to this clone: This sample also contains other DNA sequences that code for the same CDR3. The genes are TRBV5-5 and TRBJ1-2; D remains unclear. Trimming shortened V by 0 bases and J by 1 base, and 10 bases separated the two germline ends. This CDR3 region has 15 residues. Germline V gene sequence: CDR1 SGHKS, CDR2 YYEKEE (reference sequence). CDR3 nucleotide sequence: TGTGCCAGCAGCTTGGGGCCGGTGGGTAACTATGGCTACACCTTC. Its protein is CASSLGPVGNYGYTF. The full variable domain, rest sourced from reference TRBV5-5 and TRBJ1-2, is DAGVTQSPTHLIKTRGQQVTLRCSPISGHKSVSWYQQVLGQGPQFIFQYYEKEERGRGNFPDRFSARQFPNYSSELNVNALLLGDSALYLCASSLGPVGNYGYTFGSGTRLTVV.

The V call is TRBV9, the J call TRBJ1-4; 8 positions agree with TRBD1. Trimming removed 1 base from V and 3 bases from J; junction bases left unmatched: 2. Germline lookup yields CDR1 SGDLS and CDR2 YYNGEE. This CDR3 contains 15 residues. CDR3 bases: TGTGCCAGCAGCGTACAGGGGGCACCTAATGAAAAACTGTTTTTT. Residues: CASSVQGAPNEKLFF.

The V and J genes are TRBV12-5 and TRBJ1-2; D uncertain. V gave up 6 bases and J gave up 5 bases, with 13 bases separating them. Germline V gene data show CDR1 as LGHNT and CDR2 as FRNRAP. The CDR3 loop spans 13 amino acids. The CDR3 protein is CASGSTELYGYTF. For the CDR3, the DNA is TGTGCTAGTGGCTCGACGGAGCTTTATGGCTACACCTTC. Supplemented by reference TRBV12-5 and TRBJ1-2, the full variable domain reads DARVTQTPRHKVTEMGQEVTMRCQPILGHNTVFWYRQTMMQGLELLAYFRNRAPLDDSGMPKDRFSAEMPDATLATLKIQPSEPRDSAVYFCASGSTELYGYTFGSGTRLTVV.

The V and J genes are TRBV28 and TRBJ1-4, with TRBD1 as a possible D gene (5 bases). The V gene lost 3 bases and the J gene lost 3 bases, with 17 bases spanning the gap. CDR1 MDHEN and CDR2 SYDVKM come from the germline V gene. CDR3 size: 17 residues. The chain's CDR3 is CASSLFTLGRSNEKLFF. DNA of the CDR3: TGTGCCAGCAGTTTGTTTACTCTGGGACGATCTAATGAAAAACTGTTTTTT.

The V and J genes are TRBV18 and TRBJ2-3, with TRBD2 matching 8 bases. Trimming removed 0 bases from V and 4 bases from J; junction bases left unmatched: 6. Germline V gene sequence: CDR1 KGHSH, CDR2 LQKENI. The length of the CDR3 is 16 residues. The CDR3 DNA reads as TGTGCCAGCTCACCACCGACGGGAGGGCCATCAGATACGCAGTATTTT. Encoded protein: CASSPPTGGPSDTQYF.

The genes are TRBV27 and TRBJ2-2, with D unclear. Trimming removed 1 base at V and 6 bases at J, with 12 bases between. Germline assignment: CDR1 MNHEY and CDR2 SMNVEV (reference sequence). This CDR3 contains 15 residues. The CDR3 protein is CASSLWGSVPGELFF. CDR3 DNA: TGTGCCAGCAGTTTATGGGGAAGTGTCCCCGGGGAGCTGTTTTTT.

J is TRBJ2-3 and V is TRBV28; TRBD2 aligns across 12 bases. CDR1 and CDR2 from the germline V gene are MDHEN and SYDVKM. Unmatched junction bases numbered 10, after V lost 7 bases and J lost 2 bases. The CDR3 is 17 amino acids. The CDR3 sequence: CASTAYPSGRDTDTQYF. For the CDR3, the DNA is TGTGCCAGCACCGCATATCCTAGCGGGAGGGACACAGATACGCAGTATTTT.

The V call is TRBV10-2, the J call TRBJ2-3; D remains unclear. The CDR3 length is 12 residues. V lost 6 bases to trimming and J lost 0 bases, with 4 bases between them. Per germline, CDR1 WSHSY and CDR2 SAAADI. The CDR3 loop reads CASSASTDTQYF. The DNA for the CDR3 is TGCGCCAGCAGCGCAAGCACAGATACGCAGTATTTT.

This chain uses TRBV4-2 with TRBJ2-7; 11 nucleotides align to TRBD2. Germline lookup yields CDR1 LGHNA and CDR2 YNFKEQ. The CDR3 runs to 16 residues. V lost 1 base, J lost 4 bases, and 6 bases stayed unmatched. CDR3 nucleotides: TGTGCCAGCAGCCAAGTCTTAGCTAGCGGGAGGTACGAGCAGTACTTC. This codes for CASSQVLASGRYEQYF.

The chain is built from TRBV11-3 and TRBJ2-5, with TRBD1 matching over 9 bases. This CDR3 is built from 15 residues. With 3 bases clipped from V and 5 bases from J, the junction kept 7 bases outside the gene matches. Looked up from germline, CDR1 is SGHNT and CDR2 is YENEEA. The DNA for the CDR3 is TGTGCCAGCAGCTTTACAGGGGGCGGGTCGGAGACCCAGTACTTC. Translating it yields CASSFTGGGSETQYF.

V is TRBV28 and J is TRBJ2-7, with 7 bases lining up with TRBD2. V was clipped by 3 bases and J by 3 bases; unmatched bases: 5. Germline V CDR1 and CDR2: MDHEN, SYDVKM. This CDR3 has 14 amino acids. CDR3 coding DNA: TGTGCCAGCAGTTTGGGGACTACATTCTACGAGCAGTACTTC. This translates into CASSLGTTFYEQYF. Supplemented by reference TRBV28 and TRBJ2-7, the full variable domain reads DVKVTQSSRYLVKRTGEKVFLECVQDMDHENMFWYRQDPGLGLRLIYFSYDVKMKEKGDIPEGYSVSREKKERFSLILESASTNQTSMYLCASSLGTTFYEQYFGPGTRLTVT.